Below are 9 T cell receptor beta chains sequenced from a single sample in a study of T cells in Graves' hyperthyroidism and ophthalmopathy. Amplification of TCR beta CDR3 regions was performed using RNA transcripts as template. HTBI primers were used for first-round RT-PCR of the TCR CDR3. TCRdb itself ran the multiplex PCR reads through MiXCR, one entry per CDR3 protein. The sample contains some 740,000 distinct CDR3 sequences, 13% to 15% of which appear only once. Input material: blood. Receptors originate from a woman aged 18-35 years with Graves' hyperthyroidism.

This clonotype occurred many times. The V and J genes are TRBV10-2 and TRBJ1-5, with TRBD1 as a possible D gene (5 bases). The V gene lost 10 bases and the J gene lost 3 bases, with 13 bases spanning the gap. Germline CDR1 and CDR2: WSHSY and SAAADI. The CDR3 consists of 13 residues. CDR3 nucleotides: TGCGCCACAGGACACGAAGTCAATCAGCCCCAGCATTTT. This encodes CATGHEVNQPQHF.

The V and J genes are TRBV5-8 and TRBJ1-5; D call uncertain. This CDR3 is 13 amino acids long. In germline, CDR1 is SGHTS, CDR2 YDEGEE. Deletions cut 0 bases from V and 15 bases from J, with 16 bases between. CDR3 coding DNA: TGTGCCAGCAGCTTGGGGGATTGGGTCACCGGGCATTTT. It is translated as CASSLGDWVTGHF. Variable domain in full (rest from reference TRBV5-8 and TRBJ1-5): EAGVTQSPTHLIKTRGQQATLRCSPISGHTSVYWYQQALGLGLQFLLWYDEGEERNRGNFPPRFSGRQFPNYSSELNVNALELEDSALYLCASSLGDWVTGHFGDGTRLSIL.

The J gene is TRBJ1-1, the V gene TRBV7-9, with 9 bases matching TRBD1. Germline-derived CDR1 and CDR2 are SEHNR and FQNEAQ (reference sequence). The CDR3 spans 15 residues. The junction had 7 bases not matched to a gene; V was cut back by 5 bases and J by 3 bases. The CDR3 nucleotides are TGTGCCAGCAGCGCGCAAGGGACAGGGTACACTGAAGCTTTCTTT. Amino acids: CASSAQGTGYTEAFF.

This clonotype was seen ten or more times. V usage is TRBV6-1 and J usage is TRBJ2-7, with 11 bases identical to TRBD2. The germline V gene has CDR1 MNHNS and CDR2 SASEGT. Unmatched junction bases numbered 3, after V lost 5 bases and J lost 6 bases. The CDR3 has 13 residues. DNA for the CDR3: TGTGCCAGCAGTTTCACTAGCGGGAGCGAGCAGTACTTC. Its translation is CASSFTSGSEQYF.

The sample holds a few counts of this clonotype. This rearrangement joins TRBV27 to TRBJ1-1; TRBD1 matches 8 bases. This CDR3 has 15 residues. The trim removed 5 bases at V and 6 bases at J, leaving 11 bases unmatched. The germline V gene encodes CDR1 MNHEY and CDR2 SMNVEV (reference sequence). The chain's CDR3 is CASSLRGPGWPEAFF. Written as DNA, the CDR3 is TGTGCCAGCAGTCTCAGGGGGCCGGGTTGGCCTGAAGCTTTCTTT.

In this sample, this clonotype turned up a few times. Mismatch with germline at one junction end may stem from a read error. This chain connects TRBV12-3 or TRBV12-4 to TRBJ2-1; 8 nucleotides match TRBD2. This CDR3 spans 14 amino acids. CDR3: CASSWLGEGGRPIF. The CDR3 nucleotides are TGTGCCAGCAGTTGGCTGGGAGAGGGCGGGAGGCCTATCTTC.

This rearrangement joins TRBV29-1 to TRBJ2-1; no firm D call. Germline-derived CDR1 and CDR2 are SQVTM and ANQGSEA. Trimming removed 6 bases at V and 13 bases at J, with 13 bases between. The CDR3 runs 10 residues. CDR3 sequence: CSVADVLQFF. CDR3 nucleotide sequence: TGCAGCGTCGCAGATGTCCTTCAGTTCTTC.

This clonotype was seen a handful of times. The gene calls are TRBV29-1 and TRBJ2-1, with TRBD2 matching 10 bases. Germline V gives CDR1 SQVTM, CDR2 ANQGSEA. This CDR3 contains 15 residues. CDR3 DNA sequence: TGCACCGGGACTAGCGAGATTGGCTCCTACAATGAGCAGTTCTTC. Translated: CTGTSEIGSYNEQFF.

In this sample, this clonotype turned up a few times. The chain links TRBV7-8 to TRBJ2-1, with D possibly matching TRBD2 (5 bases). Germline CDR1 SGHVS, CDR2 FQNEAQ. V was cut by 2 bases and J by 2 bases, with 13 bases left in between. The CDR3 consists of 16 residues. The CDR3 bases are TGTGCCAGCAGCTTATACTGGGAGAAGCCCTACAATGAGCAGTTCTTC. As protein: CASSLYWEKPYNEQFF.